This T cell receptor beta chain was profiled in a study of shared clonotypes between healthy human individuals. Healthy adults negative for HIV, lacking recent acute infections or vaccinations, served as donors. Nashville, Tennessee was home to all donors, who were Caucasian adults. Overall study findings and caveats: The represented genetic and exposure-history diversity was limited by the small number of donors.

Ten immunoSEQ deep assay plates held the unsorted PBMC DNA. Method: immunoSEQ multiplex PCR; TCRdb's copy keeps in-frame clones and lacks some. The sample includes around 450,000 clones, about 85% of them seen just once. This clone was observed at least ten times. Antigen unknown. At the DNA level, this CDR3 is encoded by other sequences in the same sample as well. Germline V gene lookup returns CDR1 SEHNR and CDR2 FQNEAQ (reference sequence). Trimming shortened V by 5 bases and J by 3 bases, and 10 bases separated the two germline ends. The CDR3 sequence is 14 residues long. The receptor was isolated from a woman aged 40 to 50 in good health. Some clones in this sample may be carry-over from other donors' samples. This chain links TRBV7-9 with TRBJ2-2; D remains unclear. Sequencing was carried out using PBMCs. DNA of the CDR3: TGTGCCAGCAGCCCTAGGGCGTACACCGGGGAGCTGTTTTTT. It is translated as CASSPRAYTGELFF.